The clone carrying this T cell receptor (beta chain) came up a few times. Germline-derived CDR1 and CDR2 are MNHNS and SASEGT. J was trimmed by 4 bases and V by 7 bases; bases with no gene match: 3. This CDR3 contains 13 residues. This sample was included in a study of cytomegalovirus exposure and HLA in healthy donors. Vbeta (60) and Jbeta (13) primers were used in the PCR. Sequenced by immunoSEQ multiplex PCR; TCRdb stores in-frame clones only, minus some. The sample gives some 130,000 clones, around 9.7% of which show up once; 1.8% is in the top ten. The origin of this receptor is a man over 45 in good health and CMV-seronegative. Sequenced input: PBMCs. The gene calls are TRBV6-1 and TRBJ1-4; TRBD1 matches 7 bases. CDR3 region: CASNRDSNEKLFF. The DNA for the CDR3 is TGTGCCAGCAACCGGGACAGTAATGAAAAACTGTTTTTT.